This T cell receptor (beta chain) was sequenced for a study of OX40 agonist ivuxolimab in advanced cancers. Regarding the research as a whole: Ivuxolimab was an agonistic, fully human IgG2 monoclonal antibody directed against OX40 (CD134), a costimulatory receptor. Intravenous ivuxolimab was administered to patients every 2 weeks at six dose levels: 0.01, 0.1, 0.3, 1.5, 3 and 10 mg/kg. Of the approximately 50 dose-escalation patients, hepatocellular carcinoma was present in 19, melanoma in around 15, renal cell carcinoma in 9 and head and neck cancer in 9. In the dose-escalation cohort, more than 80% of patients were male, and the mean age was around 60 years with a range of roughly 20 to 79. Prior anti-PD-1, anti-PD-L1 or anti-CTLA-4 therapy was permitted, and checkpoint inhibitors had been received by around 39% of dose-escalation patients. Three dose-escalation patients achieved partial responses, one with hepatocellular carcinoma and two with cutaneous melanoma. Peripheral TCRbeta sequencing aimed to test whether ivuxolimab altered TCR sequence diversity and caused clonal T-cell expansion. The paper reports the monotherapy dose-escalation portion (N = 52 patients) of the phase I ivuxolimab trial. The study at large found these results: At doses of 0.1 to 3.0 mg/kg, clonal expansion of both CD4+ and CD8+ T cells in blood was seen between baseline and week 6. In the 0.1-3.0 mg/kg groups, partial responders were among the patients with the lowest normalized peripheral clonal expansion, particularly in CD8+ T cells. Which antigens the clonally expanded peripheral T cells were specific for was not determined. Low levels of normalized T-cell clonal expansion were also seen in some patients who did not respond. After ivuxolimab, more expanded clones were found on average in CD8+ T cells than in CD4+ T cells.

Genomic DNA was extracted from sorted cells for sequencing of the TCRbeta CDR3 region. The immunoSEQ Assay was used for sequencing of TCRbeta CDR3 regions. As stored in TCRdb, this immuneACCESS dataset retains in-frame rearrangements with V and J assigned. A fraction of the clones does not appear; measured against another copy, unresolved V genes explain less than half of the discrepancy, and the remainder lacks a known reason. In this sample the table shows around 97,000 clones, about 84% of which occur a single time. Clones ranked in the top ten supply less than 6% of the sample. For this clone: Its antigen specificity is not known. The input lacks base qualities; no much larger clone sits a single base away.

The trial excluded patients who had a history of autoimmune disease or were on systemic immunosuppression. In every dose cohort, peripheral blood was drawn for TCR sequencing at baseline, cycle 4 day 1, and cycle 7 day 1. The samples were taken from a phase I, first-in-human, multicenter, open-label dose-escalation trial of ivuxolimab. Adults with locally advanced or metastatic head and neck squamous cell, hepatocellular, melanoma or renal cell carcinoma were enrolled in the trial. Before TCR sequencing, CD4+ and CD8+ T cells were separately sorted from peripheral blood. V is reduced by 6 bases and J by 0 bases, leaving a spacing of 8 bases between them. The CDR3 sequence holds 13 residues, the cysteine and phenylalanine included. Just the 39-base CDR3 DNA is kept, in frame starting at base 1. Per the germline V gene, SNHLY is the CDR1 and FYNNEI is the CDR2.

The sequence was obtained from an adult with an advanced solid tumor such as melanoma, head and neck, liver or kidney cancer. The sequence is built from TRBV2 and TRBJ1-2; the D gene assignment is ambiguous. The sample consisted of CD4+ or CD8+ T cells sorted from blood, taken in a trial of the OX40 agonist ivuxolimab. The encoded CDR3 is CASRDGANYGYTF. The sequenced DNA: TGTGCCAGCAGGGACGGTGCTAACTATGGCTACACCTTC.